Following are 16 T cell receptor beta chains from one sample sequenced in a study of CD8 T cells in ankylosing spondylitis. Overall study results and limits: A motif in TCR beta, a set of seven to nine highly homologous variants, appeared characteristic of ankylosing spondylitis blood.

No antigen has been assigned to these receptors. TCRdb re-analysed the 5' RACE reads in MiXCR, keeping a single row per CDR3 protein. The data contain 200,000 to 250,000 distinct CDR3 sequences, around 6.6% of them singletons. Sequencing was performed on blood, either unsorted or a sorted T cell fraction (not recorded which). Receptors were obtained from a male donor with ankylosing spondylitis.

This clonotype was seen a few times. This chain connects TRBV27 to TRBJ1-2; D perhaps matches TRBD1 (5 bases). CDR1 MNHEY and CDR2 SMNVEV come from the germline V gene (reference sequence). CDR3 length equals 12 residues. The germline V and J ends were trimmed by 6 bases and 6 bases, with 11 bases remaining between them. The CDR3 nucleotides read TGTGCCAGCAGGCAGGGCGGCCATGGCTACACCTTC. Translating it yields CASRQGGHGYTF.

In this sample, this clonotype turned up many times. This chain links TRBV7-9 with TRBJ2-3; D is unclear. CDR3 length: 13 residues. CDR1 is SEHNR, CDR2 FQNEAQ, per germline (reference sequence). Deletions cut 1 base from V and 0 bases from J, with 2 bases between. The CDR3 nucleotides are TGTGCCAGCAGCTTAGGAAGCACAGATACGCAGTATTTT. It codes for CASSLGSTDTQYF.

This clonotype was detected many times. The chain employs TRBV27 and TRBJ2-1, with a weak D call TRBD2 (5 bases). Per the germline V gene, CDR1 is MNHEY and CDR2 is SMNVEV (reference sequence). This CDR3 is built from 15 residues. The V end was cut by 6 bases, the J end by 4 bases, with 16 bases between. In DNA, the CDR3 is TGTGCCAGCAGCTACGACTATCCAATTTACAATGAGCAGTTCTTC. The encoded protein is CASSYDYPIYNEQFF.

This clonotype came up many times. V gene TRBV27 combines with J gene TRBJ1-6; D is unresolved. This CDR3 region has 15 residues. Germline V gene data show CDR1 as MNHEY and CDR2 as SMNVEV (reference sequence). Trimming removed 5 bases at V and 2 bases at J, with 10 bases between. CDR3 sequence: CASSPRGAYNSPLHF. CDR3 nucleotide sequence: TGTGCCAGCAGTCCCCGTGGCGCCTATAATTCACCCCTCCACTTT.

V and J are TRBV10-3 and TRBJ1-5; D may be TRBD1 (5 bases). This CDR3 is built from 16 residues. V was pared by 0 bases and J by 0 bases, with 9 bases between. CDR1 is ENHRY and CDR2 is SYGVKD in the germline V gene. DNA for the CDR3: TGTGCCATCAGTGAGTCGGGACCTTATAGCAATCAGCCCCAGCATTTT. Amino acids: CAISESGPYSNQPQHF.

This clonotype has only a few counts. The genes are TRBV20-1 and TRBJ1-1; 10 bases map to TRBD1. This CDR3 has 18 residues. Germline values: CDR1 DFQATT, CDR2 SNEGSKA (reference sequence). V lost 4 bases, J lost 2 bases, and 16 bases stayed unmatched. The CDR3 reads CSATPGQGFAPPNTEAFF. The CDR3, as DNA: TGCAGTGCTACTCCGGGACAGGGGTTTGCTCCCCCCAACACTGAAGCTTTCTTT.

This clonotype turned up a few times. Here the CDR3 reads CALGEGGRMNEQFF. The CDR3, as DNA: TGTGCCCTAGGGGAGGGGGGAAGGATGAATGAGCAGTTCTTC. The rearrangement uses TRBV7-8 and TRBJ2-1, with D maybe TRBD2 (7 bases). The length of the CDR3 is 14 residues. Trimming removed 11 bases from V and 7 bases from J, with 21 bases in between. The germline V gene has CDR1 SGHVS and CDR2 FQNEAQ. Using reference TRBV7-8 and TRBJ2-1 for the parts outside the CDR3, the full variable domain is GAGVSQSPRYKVAKRGQDVALRCDPISGHVSLFWYQQALGQGPEFLTYFQNEAQLDKSGLPSDRFFAERPEGSVSTLKIQRTQQEDSAVYLCALGEGGRMNEQFFGPGTRLTVL.

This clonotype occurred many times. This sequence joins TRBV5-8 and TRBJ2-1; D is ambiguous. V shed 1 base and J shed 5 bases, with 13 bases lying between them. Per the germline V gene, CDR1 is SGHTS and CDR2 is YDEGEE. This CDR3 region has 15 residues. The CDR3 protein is CASSLSSRINNEQFF. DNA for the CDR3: TGTGCCAGCAGCTTGTCCAGTCGGATAAACAATGAGCAGTTCTTC.

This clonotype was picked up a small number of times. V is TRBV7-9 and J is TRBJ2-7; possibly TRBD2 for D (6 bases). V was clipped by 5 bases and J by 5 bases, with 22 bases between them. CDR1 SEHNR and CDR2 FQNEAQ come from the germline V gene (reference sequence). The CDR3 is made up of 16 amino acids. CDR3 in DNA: TGTGCCAGCAGCCAAATACGGAGGGACGGGAGTGACGAGCAGTACTTC. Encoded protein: CASSQIRRDGSDEQYF.

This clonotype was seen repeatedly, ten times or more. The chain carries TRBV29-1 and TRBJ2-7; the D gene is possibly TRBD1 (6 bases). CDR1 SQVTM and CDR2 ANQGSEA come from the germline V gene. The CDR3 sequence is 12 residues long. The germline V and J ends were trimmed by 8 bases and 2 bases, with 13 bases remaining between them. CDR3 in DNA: TGCAGCCCCCACAGGGTGGCCTACGAGCAGTACTTC. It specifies CSPHRVAYEQYF.

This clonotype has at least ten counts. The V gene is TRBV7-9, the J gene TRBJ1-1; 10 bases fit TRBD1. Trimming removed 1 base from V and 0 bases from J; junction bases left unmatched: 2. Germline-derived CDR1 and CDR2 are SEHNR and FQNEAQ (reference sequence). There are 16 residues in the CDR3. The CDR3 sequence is CASSLGGTGVNTEAFF. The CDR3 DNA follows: TGTGCCAGCAGCTTAGGCGGGACAGGGGTGAACACTGAAGCTTTCTTT. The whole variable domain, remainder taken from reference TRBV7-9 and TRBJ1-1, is DTGVSQNPRHKITKRGQNVTFRCDPISEHNRLYWYRQTLGQGPEFLTYFQNEAQLEKSRLLSDRFSAERPKGSFSTLEIQRTEQGDSAMYLCASSLGGTGVNTEAFFGQGTRLTVV.

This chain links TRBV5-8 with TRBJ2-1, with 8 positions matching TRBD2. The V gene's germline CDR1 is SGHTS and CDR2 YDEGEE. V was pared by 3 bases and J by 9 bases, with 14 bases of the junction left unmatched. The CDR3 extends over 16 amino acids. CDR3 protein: CASSSPSGPIRSEQFF. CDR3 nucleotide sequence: TGTGCCAGCAGCTCCCCTAGCGGGCCCATCCGGTCTGAGCAGTTCTTC.

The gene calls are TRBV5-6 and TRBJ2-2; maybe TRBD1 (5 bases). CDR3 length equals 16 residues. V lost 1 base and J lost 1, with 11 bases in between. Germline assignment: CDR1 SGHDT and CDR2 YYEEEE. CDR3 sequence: CASSLKDTLNTGELFF. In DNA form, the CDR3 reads TGTGCCAGCAGCTTGAAGGACACCTTGAACACCGGGGAGCTGTTTTTT.

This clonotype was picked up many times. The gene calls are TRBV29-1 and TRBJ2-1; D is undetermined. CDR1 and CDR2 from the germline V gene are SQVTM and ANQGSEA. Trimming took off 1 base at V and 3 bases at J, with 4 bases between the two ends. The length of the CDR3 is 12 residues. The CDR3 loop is CSVEVDYNEQFF. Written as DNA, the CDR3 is TGCAGCGTTGAAGTAGACTACAATGAGCAGTTCTTC.

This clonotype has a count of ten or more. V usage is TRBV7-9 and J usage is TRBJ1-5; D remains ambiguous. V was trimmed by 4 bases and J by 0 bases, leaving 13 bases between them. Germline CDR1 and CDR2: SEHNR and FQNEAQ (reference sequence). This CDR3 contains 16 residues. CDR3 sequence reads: CASSSWGGYSNQPQHF. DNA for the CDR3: TGTGCCAGCAGCTCCTGGGGTGGTTATAGCAATCAGCCCCAGCATTTT. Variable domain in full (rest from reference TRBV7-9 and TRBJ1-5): DTGVSQNPRHKITKRGQNVTFRCDPISEHNRLYWYRQTLGQGPEFLTYFQNEAQLEKSRLLSDRFSAERPKGSFSTLEIQRTEQGDSAMYLCASSSWGGYSNQPQHFGDGTRLSIL.

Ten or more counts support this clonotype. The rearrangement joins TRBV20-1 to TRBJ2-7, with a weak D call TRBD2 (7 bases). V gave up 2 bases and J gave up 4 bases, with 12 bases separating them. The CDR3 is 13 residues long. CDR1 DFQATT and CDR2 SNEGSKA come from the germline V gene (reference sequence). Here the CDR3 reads CSARMGGGYEQYF. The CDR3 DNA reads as TGCAGTGCTAGAATGGGAGGGGGGTACGAGCAGTACTTC.